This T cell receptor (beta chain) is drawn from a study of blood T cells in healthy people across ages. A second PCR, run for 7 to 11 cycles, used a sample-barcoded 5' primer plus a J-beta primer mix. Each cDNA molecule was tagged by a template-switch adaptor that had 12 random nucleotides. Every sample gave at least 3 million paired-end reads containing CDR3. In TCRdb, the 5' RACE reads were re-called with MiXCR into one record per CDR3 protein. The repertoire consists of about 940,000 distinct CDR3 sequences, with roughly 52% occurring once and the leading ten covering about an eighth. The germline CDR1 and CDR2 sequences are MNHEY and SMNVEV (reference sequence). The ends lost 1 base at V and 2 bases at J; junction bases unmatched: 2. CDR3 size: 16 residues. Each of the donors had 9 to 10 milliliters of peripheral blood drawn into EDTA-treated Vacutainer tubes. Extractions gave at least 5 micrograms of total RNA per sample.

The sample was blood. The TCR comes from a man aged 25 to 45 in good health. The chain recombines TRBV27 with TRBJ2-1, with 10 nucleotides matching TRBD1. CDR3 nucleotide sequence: TGTGCCAGCAGTTTATTAGGGACAGGGGCCTACAATGAGCAGTTCTTC. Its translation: CASSLLGTGAYNEQFF.